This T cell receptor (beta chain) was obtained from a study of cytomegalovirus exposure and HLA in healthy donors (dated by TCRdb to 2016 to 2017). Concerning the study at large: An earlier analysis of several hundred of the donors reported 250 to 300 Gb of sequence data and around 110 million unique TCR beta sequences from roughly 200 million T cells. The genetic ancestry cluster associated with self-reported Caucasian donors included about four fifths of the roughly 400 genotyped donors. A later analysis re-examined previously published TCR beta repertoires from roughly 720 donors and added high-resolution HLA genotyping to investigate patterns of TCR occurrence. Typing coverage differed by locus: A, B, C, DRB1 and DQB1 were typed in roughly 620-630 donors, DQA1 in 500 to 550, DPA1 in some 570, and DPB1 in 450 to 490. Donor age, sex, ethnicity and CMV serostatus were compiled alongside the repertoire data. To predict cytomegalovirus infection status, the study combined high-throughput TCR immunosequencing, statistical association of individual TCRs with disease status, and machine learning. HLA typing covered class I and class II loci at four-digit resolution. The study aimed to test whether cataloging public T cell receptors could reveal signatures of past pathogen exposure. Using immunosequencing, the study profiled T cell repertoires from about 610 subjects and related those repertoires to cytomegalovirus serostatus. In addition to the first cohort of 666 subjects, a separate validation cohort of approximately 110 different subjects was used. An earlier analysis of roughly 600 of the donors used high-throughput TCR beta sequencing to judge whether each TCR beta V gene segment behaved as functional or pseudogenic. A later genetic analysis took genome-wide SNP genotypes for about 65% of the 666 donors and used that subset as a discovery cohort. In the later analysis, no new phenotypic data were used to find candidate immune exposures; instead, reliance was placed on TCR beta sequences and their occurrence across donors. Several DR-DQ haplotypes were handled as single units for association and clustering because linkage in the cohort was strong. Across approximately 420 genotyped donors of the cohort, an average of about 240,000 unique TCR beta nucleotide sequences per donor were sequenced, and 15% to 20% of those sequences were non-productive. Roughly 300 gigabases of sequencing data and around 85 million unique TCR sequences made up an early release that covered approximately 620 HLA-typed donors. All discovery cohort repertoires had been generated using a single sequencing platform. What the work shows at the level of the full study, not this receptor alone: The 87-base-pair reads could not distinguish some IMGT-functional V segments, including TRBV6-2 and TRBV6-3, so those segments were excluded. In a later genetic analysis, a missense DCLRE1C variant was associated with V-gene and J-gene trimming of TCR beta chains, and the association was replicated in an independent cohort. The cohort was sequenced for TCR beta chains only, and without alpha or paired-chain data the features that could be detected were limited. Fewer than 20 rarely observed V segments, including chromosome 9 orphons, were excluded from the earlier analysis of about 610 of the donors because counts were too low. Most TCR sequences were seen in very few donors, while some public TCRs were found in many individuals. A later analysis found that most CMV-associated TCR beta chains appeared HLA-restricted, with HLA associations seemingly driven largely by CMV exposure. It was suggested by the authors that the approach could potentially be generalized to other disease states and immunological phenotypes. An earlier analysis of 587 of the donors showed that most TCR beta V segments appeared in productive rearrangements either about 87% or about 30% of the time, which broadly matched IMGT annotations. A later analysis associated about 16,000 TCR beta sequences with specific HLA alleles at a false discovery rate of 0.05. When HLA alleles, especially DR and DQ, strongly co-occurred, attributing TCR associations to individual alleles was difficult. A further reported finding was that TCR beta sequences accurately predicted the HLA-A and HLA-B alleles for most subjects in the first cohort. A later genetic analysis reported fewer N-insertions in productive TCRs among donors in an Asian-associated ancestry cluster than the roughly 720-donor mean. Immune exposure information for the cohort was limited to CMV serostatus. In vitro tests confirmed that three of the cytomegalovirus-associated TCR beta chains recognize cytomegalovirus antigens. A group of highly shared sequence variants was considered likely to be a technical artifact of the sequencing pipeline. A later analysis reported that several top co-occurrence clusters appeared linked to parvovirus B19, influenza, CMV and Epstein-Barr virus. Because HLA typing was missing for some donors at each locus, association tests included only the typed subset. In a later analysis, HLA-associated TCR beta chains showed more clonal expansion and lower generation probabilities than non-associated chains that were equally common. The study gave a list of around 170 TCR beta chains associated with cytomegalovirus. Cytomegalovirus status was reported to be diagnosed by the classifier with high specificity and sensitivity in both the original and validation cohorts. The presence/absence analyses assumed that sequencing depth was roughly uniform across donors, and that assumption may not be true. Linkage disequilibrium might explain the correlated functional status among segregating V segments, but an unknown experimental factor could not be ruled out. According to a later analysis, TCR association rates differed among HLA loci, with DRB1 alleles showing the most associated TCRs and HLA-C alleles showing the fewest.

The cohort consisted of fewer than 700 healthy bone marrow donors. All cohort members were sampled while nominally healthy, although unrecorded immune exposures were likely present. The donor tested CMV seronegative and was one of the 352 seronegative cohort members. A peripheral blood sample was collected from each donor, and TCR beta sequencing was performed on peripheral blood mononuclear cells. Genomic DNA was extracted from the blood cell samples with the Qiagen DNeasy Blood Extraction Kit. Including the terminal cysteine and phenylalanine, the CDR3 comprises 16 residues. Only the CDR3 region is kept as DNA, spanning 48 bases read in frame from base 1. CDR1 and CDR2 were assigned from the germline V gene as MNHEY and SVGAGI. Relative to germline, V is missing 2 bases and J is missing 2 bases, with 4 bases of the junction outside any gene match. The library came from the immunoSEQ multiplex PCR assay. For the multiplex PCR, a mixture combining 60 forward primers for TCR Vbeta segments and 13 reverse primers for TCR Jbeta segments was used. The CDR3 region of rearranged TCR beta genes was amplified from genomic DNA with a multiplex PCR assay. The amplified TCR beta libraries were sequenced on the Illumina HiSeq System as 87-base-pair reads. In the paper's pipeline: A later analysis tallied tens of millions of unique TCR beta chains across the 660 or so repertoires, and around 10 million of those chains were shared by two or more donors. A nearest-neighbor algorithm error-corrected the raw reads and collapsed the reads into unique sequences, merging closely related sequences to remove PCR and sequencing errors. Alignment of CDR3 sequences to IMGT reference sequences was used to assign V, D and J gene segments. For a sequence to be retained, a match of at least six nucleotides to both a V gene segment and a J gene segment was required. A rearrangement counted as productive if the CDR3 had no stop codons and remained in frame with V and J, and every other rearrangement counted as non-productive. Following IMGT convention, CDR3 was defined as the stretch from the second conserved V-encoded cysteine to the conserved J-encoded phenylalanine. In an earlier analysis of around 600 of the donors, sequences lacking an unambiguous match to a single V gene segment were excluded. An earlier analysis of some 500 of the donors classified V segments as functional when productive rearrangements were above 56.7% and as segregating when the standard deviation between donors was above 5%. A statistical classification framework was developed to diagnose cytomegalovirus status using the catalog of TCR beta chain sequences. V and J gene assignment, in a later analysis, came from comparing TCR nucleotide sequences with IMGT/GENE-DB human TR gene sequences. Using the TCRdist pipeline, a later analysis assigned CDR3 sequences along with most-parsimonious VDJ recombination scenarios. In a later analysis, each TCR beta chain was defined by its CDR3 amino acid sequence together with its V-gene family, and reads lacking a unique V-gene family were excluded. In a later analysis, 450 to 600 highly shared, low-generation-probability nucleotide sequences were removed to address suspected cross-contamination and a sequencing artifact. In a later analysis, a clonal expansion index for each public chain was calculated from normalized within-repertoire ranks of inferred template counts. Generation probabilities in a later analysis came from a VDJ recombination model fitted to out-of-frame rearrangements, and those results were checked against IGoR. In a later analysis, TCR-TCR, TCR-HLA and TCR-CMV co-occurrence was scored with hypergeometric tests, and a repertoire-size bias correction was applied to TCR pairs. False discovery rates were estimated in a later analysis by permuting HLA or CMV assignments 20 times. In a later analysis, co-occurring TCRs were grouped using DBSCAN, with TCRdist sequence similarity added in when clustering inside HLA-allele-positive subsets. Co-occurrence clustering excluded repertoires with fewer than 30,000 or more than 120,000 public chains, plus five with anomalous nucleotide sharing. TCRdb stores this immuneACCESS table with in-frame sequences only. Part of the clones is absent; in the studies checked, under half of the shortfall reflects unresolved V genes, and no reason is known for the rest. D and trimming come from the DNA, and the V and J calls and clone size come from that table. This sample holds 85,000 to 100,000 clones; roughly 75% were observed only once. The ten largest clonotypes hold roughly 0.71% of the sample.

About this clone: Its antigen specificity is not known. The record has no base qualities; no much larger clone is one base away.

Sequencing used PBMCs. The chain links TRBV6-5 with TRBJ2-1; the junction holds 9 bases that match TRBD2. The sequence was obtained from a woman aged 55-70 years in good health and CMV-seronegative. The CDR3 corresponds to CASSYLSGSPYNEQFF. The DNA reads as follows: TGTGCCAGCAGTTACCTTAGCGGGAGCCCCTACAATGAGCAGTTCTTC.